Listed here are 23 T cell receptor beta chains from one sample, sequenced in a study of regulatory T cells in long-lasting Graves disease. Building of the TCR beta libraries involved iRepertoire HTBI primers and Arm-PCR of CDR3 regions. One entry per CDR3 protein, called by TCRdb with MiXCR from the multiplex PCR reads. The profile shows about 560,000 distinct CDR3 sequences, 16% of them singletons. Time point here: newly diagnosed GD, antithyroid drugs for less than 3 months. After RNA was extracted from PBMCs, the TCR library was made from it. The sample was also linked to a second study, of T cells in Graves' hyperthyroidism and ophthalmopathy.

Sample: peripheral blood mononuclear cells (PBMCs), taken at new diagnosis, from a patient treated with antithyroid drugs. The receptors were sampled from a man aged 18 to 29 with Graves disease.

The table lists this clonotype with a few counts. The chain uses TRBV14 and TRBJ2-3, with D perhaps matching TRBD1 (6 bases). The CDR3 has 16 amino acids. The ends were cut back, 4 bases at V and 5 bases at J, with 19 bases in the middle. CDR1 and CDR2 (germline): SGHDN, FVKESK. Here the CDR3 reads CASSRNQGSWGDTQYF. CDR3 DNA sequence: TGTGCCAGCAGCCGCAACCAGGGGTCGTGGGGAGATACGCAGTATTTT.

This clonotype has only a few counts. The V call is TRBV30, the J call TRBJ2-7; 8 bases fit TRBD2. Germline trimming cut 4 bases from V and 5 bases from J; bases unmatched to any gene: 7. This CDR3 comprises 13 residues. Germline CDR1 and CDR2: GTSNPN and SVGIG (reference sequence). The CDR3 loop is CAWTRGGNNEQYF. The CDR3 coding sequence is TGTGCCTGGACTCGGGGGGGGAACAACGAGCAGTACTTC.

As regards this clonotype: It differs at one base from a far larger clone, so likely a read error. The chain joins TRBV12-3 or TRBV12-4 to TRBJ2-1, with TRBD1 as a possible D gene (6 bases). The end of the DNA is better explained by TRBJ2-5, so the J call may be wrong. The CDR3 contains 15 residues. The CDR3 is CASILYPGHQETQYF. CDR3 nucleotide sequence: TGTGCCAGCATCTTATACCCGGGACATCAAGAGACCCAGTACTTC.

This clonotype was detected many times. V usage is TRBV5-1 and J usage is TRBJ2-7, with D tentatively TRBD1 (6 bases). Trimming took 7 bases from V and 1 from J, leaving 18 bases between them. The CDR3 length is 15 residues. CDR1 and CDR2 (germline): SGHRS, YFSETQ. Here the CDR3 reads CASWQGLHGSYEQYF. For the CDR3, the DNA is TGCGCCAGCTGGCAGGGGCTGCATGGGTCCTACGAGCAGTACTTC.

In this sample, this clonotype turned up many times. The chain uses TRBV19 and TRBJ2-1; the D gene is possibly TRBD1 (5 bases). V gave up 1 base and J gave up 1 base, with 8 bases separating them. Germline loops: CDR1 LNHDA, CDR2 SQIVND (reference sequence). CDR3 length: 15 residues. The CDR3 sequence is CASSIGAGSYNEQFF. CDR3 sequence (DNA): TGTGCCAGTAGTATAGGGGCAGGGTCCTACAATGAGCAGTTCTTC.

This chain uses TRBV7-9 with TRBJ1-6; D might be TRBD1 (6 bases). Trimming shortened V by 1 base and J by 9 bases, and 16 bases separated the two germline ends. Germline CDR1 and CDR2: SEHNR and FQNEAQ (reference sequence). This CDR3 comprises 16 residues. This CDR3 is CASSLDGQILGSPLHF. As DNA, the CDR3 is TGTGCCAGCAGCTTAGATGGACAGATCTTGGGTTCACCCCTCCACTTT.

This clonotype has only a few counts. The DNA of the CDR3 is TGTGCCACCTGTGACCAAGATAGCAATCAGCCCCAGCATTTT. It specifies CATCDQDSNQPQHF. The chain employs TRBV15 and TRBJ1-5; D gene unclear. V was cut by 8 bases and J by 0 bases, with 11 bases left in between. The CDR3 covers 14 residues. From germline, CDR1 is LNHNV and CDR2 YYDKDF (reference sequence).

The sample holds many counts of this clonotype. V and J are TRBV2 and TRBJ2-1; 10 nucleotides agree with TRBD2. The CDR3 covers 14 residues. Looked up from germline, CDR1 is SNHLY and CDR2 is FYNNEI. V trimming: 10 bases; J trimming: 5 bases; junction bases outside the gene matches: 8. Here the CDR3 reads CANARLAGDNEQFF. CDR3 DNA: TGTGCCAACGCAAGACTAGCGGGTGACAATGAGCAGTTCTTC.

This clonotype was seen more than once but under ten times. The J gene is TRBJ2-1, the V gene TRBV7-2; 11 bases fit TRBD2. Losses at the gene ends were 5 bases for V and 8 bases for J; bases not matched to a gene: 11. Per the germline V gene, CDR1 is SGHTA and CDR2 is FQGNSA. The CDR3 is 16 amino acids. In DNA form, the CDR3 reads TGTGCCAGCAGCCCCATGGCTACTAGCGGGAGCTATGAGCAGTTCTTC. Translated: CASSPMATSGSYEQFF.

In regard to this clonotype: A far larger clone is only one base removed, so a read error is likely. CDR3 in DNA: TGTGCCAGCAGCTTAATCCTCTACGAGCAGTACTTC. The encoded protein is CASSLILYEQYF. The rearrangement joins TRBV12-3 or TRBV12-4 to TRBJ2-7; D gene uncertain. The CDR3 spans 12 residues. Trimming removed 6 bases from V and 3 bases from J, with 9 bases in between.

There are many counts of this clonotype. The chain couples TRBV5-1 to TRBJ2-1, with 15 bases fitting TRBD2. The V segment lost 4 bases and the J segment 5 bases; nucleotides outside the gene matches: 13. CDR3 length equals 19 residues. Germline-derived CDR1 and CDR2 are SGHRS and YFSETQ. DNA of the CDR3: TGCGCCAGCAGCCTCCGGGGGACTAGCGGGAGGTTGGTGAACAATGAGCAGTTCTTC. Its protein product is CASSLRGTSGRLVNNEQFF.

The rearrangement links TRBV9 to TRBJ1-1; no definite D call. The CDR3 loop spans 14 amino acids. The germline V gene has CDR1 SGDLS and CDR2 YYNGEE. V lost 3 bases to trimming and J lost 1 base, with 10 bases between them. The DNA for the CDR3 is TGTGCCAGCAGCGGAGGACGGGAGAACACTGAAGCTTTCTTT. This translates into CASSGGRENTEAFF.

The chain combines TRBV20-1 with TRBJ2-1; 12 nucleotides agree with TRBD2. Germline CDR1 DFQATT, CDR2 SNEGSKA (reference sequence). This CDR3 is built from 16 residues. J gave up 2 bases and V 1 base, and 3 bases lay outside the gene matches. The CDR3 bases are TGCAGTGCTAGAGGCCTAGCGGGAGGGCCCTACAATGAGCAGTTCTTC. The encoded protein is CSARGLAGGPYNEQFF.

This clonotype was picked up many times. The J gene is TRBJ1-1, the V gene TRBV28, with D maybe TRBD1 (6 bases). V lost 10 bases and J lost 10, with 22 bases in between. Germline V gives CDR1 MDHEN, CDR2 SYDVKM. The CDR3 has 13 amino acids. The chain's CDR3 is CATETTGWGGAFF. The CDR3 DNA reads TGTGCCACCGAAACTACAGGGTGGGGTGGAGCTTTCTTT.

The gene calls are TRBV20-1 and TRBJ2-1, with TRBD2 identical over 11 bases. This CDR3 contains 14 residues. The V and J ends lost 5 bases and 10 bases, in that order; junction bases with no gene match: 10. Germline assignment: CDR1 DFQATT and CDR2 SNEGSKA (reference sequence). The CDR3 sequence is CSARTGGLAAEQFF. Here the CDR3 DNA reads TGCAGTGCTCGAACCGGGGGACTAGCGGCAGAGCAGTTCTTC.

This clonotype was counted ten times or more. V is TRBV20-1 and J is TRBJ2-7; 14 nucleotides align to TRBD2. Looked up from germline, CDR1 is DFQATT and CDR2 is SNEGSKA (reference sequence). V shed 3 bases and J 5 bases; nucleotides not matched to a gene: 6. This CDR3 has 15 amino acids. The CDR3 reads CSASGTSGSVNEQYF. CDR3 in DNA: TGCAGTGCTAGCGGGACTAGCGGGAGTGTCAACGAGCAGTACTTC.

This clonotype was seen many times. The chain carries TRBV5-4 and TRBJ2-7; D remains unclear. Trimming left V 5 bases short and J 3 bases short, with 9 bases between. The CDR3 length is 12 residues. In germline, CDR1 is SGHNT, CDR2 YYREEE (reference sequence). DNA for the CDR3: TGTGCCAGCAGTTCAGACGGCTACGAGCAGTACTTC. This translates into CASSSDGYEQYF.

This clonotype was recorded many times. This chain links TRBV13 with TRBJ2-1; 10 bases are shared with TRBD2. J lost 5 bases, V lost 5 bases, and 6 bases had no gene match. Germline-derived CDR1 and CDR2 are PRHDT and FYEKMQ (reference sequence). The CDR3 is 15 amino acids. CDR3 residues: CASSTRTSGNNEQFF. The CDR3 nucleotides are TGTGCCAGCAGCACCCGGACTAGCGGAAACAATGAGCAGTTCTTC.

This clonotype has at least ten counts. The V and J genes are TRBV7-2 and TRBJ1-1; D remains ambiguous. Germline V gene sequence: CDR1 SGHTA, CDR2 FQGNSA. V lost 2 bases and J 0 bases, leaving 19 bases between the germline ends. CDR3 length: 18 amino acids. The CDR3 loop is CASSLSLGQLIMNTEAFF. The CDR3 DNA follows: TGTGCCAGCAGCTTAAGTTTAGGGCAGCTGATCATGAACACTGAAGCTTTCTTT.

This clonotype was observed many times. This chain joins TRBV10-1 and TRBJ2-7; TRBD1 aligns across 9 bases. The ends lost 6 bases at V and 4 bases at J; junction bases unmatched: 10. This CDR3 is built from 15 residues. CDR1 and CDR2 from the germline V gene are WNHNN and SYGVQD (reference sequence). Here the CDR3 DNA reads TGCGCCAGCAGGAAAATAGGGGGACAGGGTTACGAGCAGTACTTC. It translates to CASRKIGGQGYEQYF.

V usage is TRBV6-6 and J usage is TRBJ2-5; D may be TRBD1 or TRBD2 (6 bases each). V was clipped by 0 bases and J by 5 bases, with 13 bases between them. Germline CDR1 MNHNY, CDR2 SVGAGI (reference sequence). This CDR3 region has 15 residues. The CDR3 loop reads CASSYSIGGSETQYF. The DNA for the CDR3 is TGTGCCAGCAGTTACTCGATCGGGGGCAGCGAGACCCAGTACTTC.

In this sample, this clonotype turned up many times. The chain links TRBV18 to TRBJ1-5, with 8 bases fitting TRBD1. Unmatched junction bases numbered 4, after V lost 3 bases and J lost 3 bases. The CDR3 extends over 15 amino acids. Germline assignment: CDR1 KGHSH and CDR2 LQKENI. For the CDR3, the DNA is TGTGCCAGCTCACCCGGGACAGGTATCAATCAGCCCCAGCATTTT. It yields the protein CASSPGTGINQPQHF.

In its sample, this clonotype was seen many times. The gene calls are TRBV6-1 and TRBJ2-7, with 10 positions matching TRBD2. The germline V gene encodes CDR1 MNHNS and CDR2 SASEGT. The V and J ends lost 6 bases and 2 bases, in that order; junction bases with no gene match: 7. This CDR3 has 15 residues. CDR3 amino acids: CASRPGLAETYEQYF. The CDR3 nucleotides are TGTGCCAGCAGACCTGGACTAGCGGAAACCTACGAGCAGTACTTC.